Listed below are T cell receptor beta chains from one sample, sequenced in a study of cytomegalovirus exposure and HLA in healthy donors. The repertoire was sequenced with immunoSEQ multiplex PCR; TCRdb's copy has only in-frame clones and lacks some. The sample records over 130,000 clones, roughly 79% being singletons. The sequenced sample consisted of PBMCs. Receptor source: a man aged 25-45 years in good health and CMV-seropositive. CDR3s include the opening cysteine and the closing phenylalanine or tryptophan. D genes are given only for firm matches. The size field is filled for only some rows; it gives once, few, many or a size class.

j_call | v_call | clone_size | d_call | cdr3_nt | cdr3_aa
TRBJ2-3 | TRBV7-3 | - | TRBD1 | TGTGCCAGCAGCTTAGCCCGGGACAGCTTAAAGGGCACAGATACGCAGTATTTT | CASSLARDSLKGTDTQYF
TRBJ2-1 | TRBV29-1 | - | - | TGCAGCGGGACTCAGGGACTCCCCTACAATGAGCAGTTCTTC | CSGTQGLPYNEQFF
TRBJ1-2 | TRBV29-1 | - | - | TGCAGCGTTGAAGGGACAAGAGGCAAGGACTATGGCTACACCTTC | CSVEGTRGKDYGYTF
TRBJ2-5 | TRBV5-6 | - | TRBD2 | TGTGCCAGCAGCTTGGTCGGGACTAGCGGCTTGTACTTC | CASSLVGTSGLYF
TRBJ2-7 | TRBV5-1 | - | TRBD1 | TGCGCCAGCAGCTTGGCGGGTGGGGACAGCCCCTACGAGCAGTACTTC | CASSLAGGDSPYEQYF
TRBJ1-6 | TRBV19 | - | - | TGTGCCAGTAGTAGCGGTTCAGGGGTTCCGAATTCACCCCTCCACTTT | CASSSGSGVPNSPLHF
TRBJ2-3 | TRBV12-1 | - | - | TGTGCCAGCAGCTTTTTGCGGGAGGAGAGCACAGATACGCAGTATTTT | CASSFLREESTDTQYF
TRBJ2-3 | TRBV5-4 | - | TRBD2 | TGTGCCAGCAGCTTGGATCTAGCGGGGGGCAACACAGATACGCAGTATTTT | CASSLDLAGGNTDTQYF
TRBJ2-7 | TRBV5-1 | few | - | TGCGCCAGCAGCTTGTCAGGGGAGCAGTACTTC | CASSLSGEQYF
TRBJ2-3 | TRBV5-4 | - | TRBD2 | TGTGCCAGCAGCTCAGCGGGAGCAGATACGCAGTATTTT | CASSSAGADTQYF
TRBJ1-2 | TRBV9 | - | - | TGTGCCAGCAGCGCTAGCTGGGGGGACTATGGCTACACCTTC | CASSASWGDYGYTF
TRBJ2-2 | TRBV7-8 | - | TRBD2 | TGTGCCAGCAGCCGAAAACGGGGGGAGGCCGGGGAGCTGTTTTTT | CASSRKRGEAGELFF
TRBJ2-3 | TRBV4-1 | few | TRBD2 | TGCGCCAGCAGGTCTTCTGCGGGAGTGACAGATACGCAGTATTTT | CASRSSAGVTDTQYF
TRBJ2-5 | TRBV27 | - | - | TGTGCCAGCAGTTCAGTAAAAACTTTCGGGATGGGGACCCAGTACTTC | CASSSVKTFGMGTQYF
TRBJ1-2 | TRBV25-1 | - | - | TGTGCCAGCAGTGATAGGGGTTCTCTTGGCTACACCTTC | CASSDRGSLGYTF
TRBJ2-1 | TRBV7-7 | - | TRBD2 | TGTGCTAGCAGCTTGACGACTAGCGGGGCCGAGCAGTTCTTC | CASSLTTSGAEQFF
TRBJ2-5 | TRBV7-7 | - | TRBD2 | TGTGCTAGCGCACCCCTTAGGGCGGGGGGTGAAGAGACCCAGTACTTC | CASAPLRAGGEETQYF
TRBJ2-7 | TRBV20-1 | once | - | TGCAGTGCGATTAGCGGCTACGAGCAGTACTTC | CSAISGYEQYF
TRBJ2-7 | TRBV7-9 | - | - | TGTTCCAGCAGCTTAAGCGTCTACGAGCAGTACTTC | CSSSLSVYEQYF
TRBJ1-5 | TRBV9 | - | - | TGTGCCAGCAGCCCCTCCGCAGGCTCCCTGTTGGGCAATCAGCCCCAGCATTTT | CASSPSAGSLLGNQPQHF
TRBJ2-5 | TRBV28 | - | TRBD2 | TGTGCCAGCAGTTTTGGTCTAGCGGGGTCGGGAGAGACCCAGTACTTC | CASSFGLAGSGETQYF
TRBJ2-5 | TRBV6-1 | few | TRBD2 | TGTGCCAGCAGTGAATTTAGCGGGGCACGAGAGACCCAGTACTTC | CASSEFSGARETQYF
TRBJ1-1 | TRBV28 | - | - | TGTGCCAGCAGTTTATCGGGGGTGAACACTGAAGCTTTCTTT | CASSLSGVNTEAFF
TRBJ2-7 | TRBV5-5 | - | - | TGTGCCAGCAGTTGGGGGGGCCTCGCCTACGAGCAGTACTTC | CASSWGGLAYEQYF